Included here is one TCR beta chain sequence, with context. Its antigen is not identified. Using its own MiXCR run on the 5' RACE reads, TCRdb lists one record per CDR3 protein. The sample lists hundreds of thousands of distinct CDR3 sequences; 20% to 25% were seen once. CDR1 and CDR2 from the germline V gene are SGDLS and YYNGEE. The CDR3 covers 15 residues. V lost 4 bases and J lost 6, with 17 bases in between. This specimen comes from a study of T-cell memory formation after mild COVID-19. General study points: Clones shrinking between day 15 and 85 showed a balanced CD4/CD8 split, and those that grew later tilted toward CD4+.

The sequence came from a man aged 18 to 29 who had mild COVID-19 (a few samples of this study predate the infection). Cell type and time point are not known. The sequencing input was PBMCs or a T cell subset sorted from them (not recorded which). The J gene is TRBJ1-3, the V gene TRBV9, with D hard to call. DNA of the CDR3: TGTGCCAGCAGCCCACCCCTGGCGCCGACAAACACCATATATTTT. Its protein product is CASSPPLAPTNTIYF.